These 21 T cell receptor beta chains share one sample of origin, sequenced in a study of blood T cell repertoires in COVID-19. Some clones are missing from TCRdb's copy, which holds only in-frame ones; the method was immunoSEQ multiplex PCR. The sample has roughly 71,000 clones; approximately 86% are singletons. The sequenced material came from peripheral blood. Receptors originate from a man aged 45-60 years with acute or convalescent COVID-19.

V usage is TRBV6-5 and J usage is TRBJ2-7; 8 nucleotides match TRBD1. V was pared by 1 base and J by 1 base, with 0 bases of the junction left unmatched. The CDR3 has 14 residues. Germline V gene lookup returns CDR1 MNHEY and CDR2 SVGAGI. CDR3 sequence reads: CASSYWTGSYEQYF. The CDR3 DNA sequence: TGTGCCAGCAGTTACTGGACAGGGTCCTACGAGCAGTACTTC.

The CDR3 sequence is CASGLPGYEQYF. The CDR3 DNA sequence: TGTGCTAGTGGTTTGCCCGGCTACGAGCAGTACTTC. The chain is built from TRBV12-5 and TRBJ2-7; no clear D. The CDR3 sequence is 12 residues long. Germline V gene sequence: CDR1 LGHNT, CDR2 FRNRAP. V was cut by 2 bases and J by 3 bases, with 5 bases left in between.

The chain joins TRBV3-1 (or the pseudogene TRBV3-2) to TRBJ1-6; D may be TRBD1 (6 bases). Looked up from germline, CDR1 is LGHDT and CDR2 is YNNKEL (reference sequence). Trimming took 4 bases from V and 7 from J, leaving 17 bases between them. This CDR3 is 16 amino acids long. CDR3 sequence (DNA): TGTGCCAGCAGCCCCTTAGGGGGGGCTAAGAATTCACCCCTCCACTTT. This encodes CASSPLGGAKNSPLHF.

This chain connects TRBV6-1 to TRBJ1-5; TRBD1 might be the D (5 bases). V dropped 0 bases and J dropped 4 bases, with 7 bases sitting between them. CDR1 MNHNS and CDR2 SASEGT come from the germline V gene. The CDR3 is made up of 14 amino acids. The CDR3 bases are TGTGCCAGCAGTGAAGCGCGGGGGAATCAGCCCCAGCATTTT. This gives the protein CASSEARGNQPQHF.

The chain has TRBV12-5 and TRBJ1-5; no clear D. V lost 5 bases and J 4 bases, leaving 15 bases between the germline ends. This CDR3 has 15 amino acids. CDR1 is LGHNT, CDR2 FRNRAP, per germline. The CDR3, as DNA: TGTGCTAGTGGTCACCCCACAGCGGGAAATCAGCCCCAGCATTTT. Translated, it gives CASGHPTAGNQPQHF.

In this sample, this clone turned up once. The chain links TRBV27 to TRBJ1-1, with 8 bases lining up with TRBD1. This CDR3 contains 12 residues. Germline values: CDR1 MNHEY, CDR2 SMNVEV (reference sequence). The junction had 0 bases not matched to a gene; V was cut back by 8 bases and J by 1 base. For the CDR3, the DNA is TGTGCCAGCGGACAGGGGAACACTGAAGCTTTCTTT. Translating it yields CASGQGNTEAFF.

The chain recombines TRBV24-1 with TRBJ2-7; a weak D match, TRBD2 (5 bases). V lost 0 bases to trimming and J lost 4 bases, with 9 bases between them. The length of the CDR3 is 14 residues. Germline loops: CDR1 KGHDR, CDR2 SFDVKD. The CDR3 DNA is TGTGCCACCAGTGATTTGGAGGGCAAATACGAGCAGTACTTC. Its translation is CATSDLEGKYEQYF.

The rearrangement links TRBV18 to TRBJ2-5; 8 nucleotides align to TRBD2. This CDR3 has 17 residues. CDR1 and CDR2 (germline): KGHSH, LQKENI. Trimming took 3 bases from V and 2 from J; bases not matched to a gene: 11. The CDR3 reads CASSPTQAAGEQETQYF. Here the CDR3 DNA reads TGTGCCAGCTCACCCACGCAGGCAGCGGGGGAGCAAGAGACCCAGTACTTC. Full variable domain (rest looked up from reference TRBV18 and TRBJ2-5): NAGVMQNPRHLVRRRGQEARLRCSPMKGHSHVYWYRQLPEEGLKFMVYLQKENIIDESGMPKERFSAEFPKEGPSILRIQQVVRGDSAAYFCASSPTQAAGEQETQYFGPGTRLLVL.

The V gene is TRBV29-1, the J gene TRBJ1-2; D not certain. Trimming removed 2 bases from V and 2 bases from J, with 9 bases in between. The length of the CDR3 is 13 residues. CDR1 SQVTM and CDR2 ANQGSEA come from the germline V gene. The CDR3 coding sequence is TGCAGCGTTGAACGAGGCAGAAACTATGGCTACACCTTC. The encoded protein is CSVERGRNYGYTF.

This clone turned up a few times. The J gene is TRBJ1-1, the V gene TRBV6-1; D is unresolved. Germline assignment: CDR1 MNHNS and CDR2 SASEGT. V lost 2 bases and J 4 bases, leaving 8 bases between the germline ends. CDR3 length equals 13 residues. This CDR3 reads CASSEQVTTEAFF. CDR3 sequence (DNA): TGTGCCAGCAGTGAACAGGTTACCACTGAAGCTTTCTTT.

The chain recombines TRBV18 with TRBJ1-2; a weak D match, TRBD1 (6 bases). V was shortened by 1 base and J by 0 bases, with 6 bases between the two germline ends. CDR3 length: 14 residues. The germline CDR1 and CDR2 sequences are KGHSH and LQKENI. In nucleotides, the CDR3 is TGTGCCAGCTCACCACAGGGGGCTAACTATGGCTACACCTTC. Translating gives CASSPQGANYGYTF. Based on the CDR3 plus reference TRBV18 and TRBJ1-2, the full variable domain is NAGVMQNPRHLVRRRGQEARLRCSPMKGHSHVYWYRQLPEEGLKFMVYLQKENIIDESGMPKERFSAEFPKEGPSILRIQQVVRGDSAAYFCASSPQGANYGYTFGSGTRLTVV.

The rearrangement links TRBV24-1 to TRBJ2-1; D gene uncertain. The CDR3 contains 16 residues. V shed 0 bases and J shed 6 bases, with 14 bases lying between them. CDR1 and CDR2 (germline): KGHDR, SFDVKD. The CDR3 reads CATSDLLTDRVNEQFF. CDR3 nucleotide sequence: TGTGCCACCAGTGATTTGCTGACCGACCGGGTCAATGAGCAGTTCTTC.

By share of the sample, this clone is medium-sized (0.01 to 0.1%). V and J are TRBV5-4 and TRBJ2-3; 7 bases match TRBD2. The CDR3 contains 14 residues. Trimming removed 4 bases from V and 4 bases from J; junction bases left unmatched: 6. CDR1 and CDR2 from the germline V gene are SGHNT and YYREEE (reference sequence). The CDR3 nucleotides are TGTGCCAGCAGCCCCACTAGCGTAGCAGATACGCAGTATTTT. Encoded protein: CASSPTSVADTQYF.

The chain joins TRBV7-6 to TRBJ2-1, with 7 positions matching TRBD2. Germline V gene sequence: CDR1 SGHVS, CDR2 FNYEAQ. This CDR3 region has 15 residues. V trimming: 5 bases; J trimming: 7 bases; junction bases outside the gene matches: 11. CDR3 in DNA: TGTGCCAGCAGCCCCCCGTGGGGGGAGGGTAATGAGCAGTTCTTC. Encoded protein: CASSPPWGEGNEQFF.

This chain joins TRBV18 and TRBJ2-7; 9 nucleotides agree with TRBD1. This CDR3 is built from 14 residues. The germline gives CDR1 KGHSH, CDR2 LQKENI. V dropped 5 bases and J dropped 5; count of bases not matched to a gene: 7. CDR3 nucleotides: TGTGCCAGCTCATTTATGGACAGGGGTCACGAGCAGTACTTC. This translates into CASSFMDRGHEQYF.

CDR3 sequence reads: CSVLGGLNTGELFF. The DNA for the CDR3 is TGCAGCGTCCTAGGGGGCTTAAACACCGGGGAGCTGTTTTTT. V gene TRBV29-1 combines with J gene TRBJ2-2, with 7 positions matching TRBD1. Germline CDR1 SQVTM, CDR2 ANQGSEA. V trimming: 6 bases; J trimming: 2 bases; junction bases outside the gene matches: 6. The CDR3 contains 14 residues.

The V and J genes are TRBV7-2 and TRBJ1-1, with 8 bases aligning to TRBD1. V trimming: 3 bases; J trimming: 5 bases; junction bases outside the gene matches: 5. This CDR3 is 14 amino acids long. Germline loops: CDR1 SGHTA, CDR2 FQGNSA. The DNA for the CDR3 is TGTGCCAGCAGCTTGACAGGGGTGTCGACTGAAGCTTTCTTT. Translated: CASSLTGVSTEAFF.

The chain uses TRBV9 and TRBJ1-4; 8 bases are shared with TRBD1. CDR3 size: 15 residues. Germline trimming cut 0 bases from V and 8 bases from J; bases unmatched to any gene: 6. CDR1 and CDR2 (germline): SGDLS, YYNGEE. The CDR3 nucleotides are TGTGCCAGCAGCGTAGATGAGACAGGGGTCGAAAAACTGTTTTTT. It encodes CASSVDETGVEKLFF.

The gene calls are TRBV7-6 and TRBJ2-2; D gene ambiguous. The length of the CDR3 is 16 residues. From germline, CDR1 is SGHVS and CDR2 FNYEAQ. Trimming removed 2 bases at V and 0 bases at J, with 10 bases between. CDR3: CASSLTPGSNTGELFF. CDR3 in DNA: TGTGCCAGCAGCTTAACCCCGGGTTCGAACACCGGGGAGCTGTTTTTT. The entire variable domain, with the rest obtained from reference TRBV7-6 and TRBJ2-2, is as follows: GAGVSQSPRYKVTKRGQDVALRCDPISGHVSLYWYRQALGQGPEFLTYFNYEAQQDKSGLPNDRFSAERPEGSISTLTIQRTEQRDSAMYRCASSLTPGSNTGELFFGEGSRLTVL.

J is TRBJ2-5 and V is TRBV3-1 (or the pseudogene TRBV3-2), with 11 bases aligning to TRBD2. From germline, CDR1 is LGHDT and CDR2 YNNKEL (reference sequence). This CDR3 comprises 18 residues. The J segment lost 3 bases and the V segment lost 0 bases, leaving 9 bases of the junction unmatched. The CDR3 is CASSQDEVSGGVKETQYF. CDR3 DNA: TGTGCCAGCAGCCAAGATGAAGTTAGCGGGGGGGTAAAAGAGACCCAGTACTTC.

The rearrangement uses TRBV6-5 and TRBJ1-2, with D possibly matching TRBD1 (5 bases). CDR1 is MNHEY, CDR2 SVGAGI, per germline. Trimming shortened V by 6 bases and J by 4 bases, and 15 bases separated the two germline ends. The CDR3 extends over 14 amino acids. CDR3 region: CASRSTQTVYGYTF. CDR3 sequence (DNA): TGTGCCAGCAGGTCCACCCAGACAGTCTATGGCTACACCTTC.